These T cell receptor beta chains were read from a single sample in a study of vaccination and CD4 T cells after COVID-19. Each CDR3 protein is one row after TCRdb ran MiXCR on the PCR reads. The repertoire consists of 17,000 or so distinct CDR3 sequences, with about 46% occurring once and the leading ten covering 4.5% to 6%. The antigens these receptors bind are not known. The material was CD4+ T cells from blood, cultured in vitro, obtained before SARS-CoV-2 vaccination. The receptors originated from a human donor who had recovered from COVID-19. Each CDR3 is given with its conserved first and last residue. The D gene is left open where the match is weak. Clone size is given for some rows only: seen once, a few or many times, or a class if the clone is expanded.

v_gene: TRBV28; abundance: NA; d_gene: TRBD1; j_gene: TRBJ1-5; CDR3nt: TGTGCCAGCAGTTTTTCACAGGGGAACAATCAGCCCCAGCATTTT; CDR3aa: CASSFSQGNNQPQHF
v_gene: TRBV6-1; abundance: NA; d_gene: NA; j_gene: TRBJ1-3; CDR3nt: TGTGCCAGCAGTCCCTTCGACAGAATTGGAAACACCATATATTTT; CDR3aa: CASSPFDRIGNTIYF
v_gene: TRBV7-9; abundance: once; d_gene: TRBD1; j_gene: TRBJ1-1; CDR3nt: TGTGCCAGCAGCACCTGGACAGGGGGCCGGGCTGAAGCTTTCTTT; CDR3aa: CASSTWTGGRAEAFF
v_gene: TRBV6-2/TRBV6-3; abundance: few; d_gene: TRBD2; j_gene: TRBJ2-3; CDR3nt: TGTGCCAGCAGCCGAGCGGGGGGCCCACCCACAGATACGCAGTATTTT; CDR3aa: CASSRAGGPPTDTQYF
v_gene: TRBV20-1; abundance: NA; d_gene: TRBD2; j_gene: TRBJ2-2; CDR3nt: TGCAGTGCTACTAGCGGGGGGTCCGGGCGATACACCGGGGAGCTGTTTTTT; CDR3aa: CSATSGGSGRYTGELFF
v_gene: TRBV7-9; abundance: few; d_gene: NA; j_gene: TRBJ2-5; CDR3nt: TGTGCCAGCAGCTTATTACCGAGAGGGGCTGGCGGGGAGACCCAGTACTTC; CDR3aa: CASSLLPRGAGGETQYF
v_gene: TRBV20-1; abundance: NA; d_gene: NA; j_gene: TRBJ1-5; CDR3nt: TGCAGTGCTCAGGACGTAAGCAATCAGCCCCAGCATTTT; CDR3aa: CSAQDVSNQPQHF
v_gene: TRBV19; abundance: NA; d_gene: TRBD2; j_gene: TRBJ2-1; CDR3nt: TGTGCCAGTAGTATAGGGACTAGCGGGGTGAATGAGCAGTTCTTC; CDR3aa: CASSIGTSGVNEQFF
v_gene: TRBV20-1; abundance: NA; d_gene: TRBD1; j_gene: TRBJ2-1; CDR3nt: TGCAGTGCTAGGGGGACAGCCTACAATGAGCAGTTCTTC; CDR3aa: CSARGTAYNEQFF
v_gene: TRBV20-1; abundance: few; d_gene: NA; j_gene: TRBJ1-1; CDR3nt: TGCAGTGCTCCTCCTCCTGGAAATTGGGACACTGAAGCTTTCTTT; CDR3aa: CSAPPPGNWDTEAFF
v_gene: TRBV6-2/TRBV6-3; abundance: NA; d_gene: NA; j_gene: TRBJ1-3; CDR3nt: TGTGCCAGCAGTGCCACCGGGACCTCTGGAAACGCCATATATTTT; CDR3aa: CASSATGTSGNAIYF
v_gene: TRBV10-3; abundance: NA; d_gene: NA; j_gene: TRBJ2-7; CDR3nt: TGTGCCGCCATGGACGCCTACGAGCAGTACTTC; CDR3aa: CAAMDAYEQYF
v_gene: TRBV2; abundance: NA; d_gene: NA; j_gene: TRBJ2-5; CDR3nt: TGTGCCAGCAGTGGTGGGAGGATATTGGGGGAGACCCAGTACTTC; CDR3aa: CASSGGRILGETQYF
v_gene: TRBV6-2/TRBV6-3; abundance: NA; d_gene: NA; j_gene: TRBJ2-7; CDR3nt: TGTGCCAGCAGTACCACACCGGGACGCCTTTCCTACGAGCAGTACTTC; CDR3aa: CASSTTPGRLSYEQYF
v_gene: TRBV6-1; abundance: few; d_gene: TRBD1; j_gene: TRBJ1-2; CDR3nt: TGTGCCAGCATTCGACAGGGAGATGGCTACACCTTC; CDR3aa: CASIRQGDGYTF
v_gene: TRBV24-1; abundance: NA; d_gene: NA; j_gene: TRBJ2-3; CDR3nt: TGTGCCACCAGTGGCCCACCCCAGGGTTGGACGCAGTATTTT; CDR3aa: CATSGPPQGWTQYF